The clone carrying this T cell receptor beta chain was counted between two and nine times. TCRdb reprocessed the RT-PCR reads with MiXCR, giving one entry per CDR3 protein. The repertoire consists of 500,000 to 550,000 distinct CDR3 sequences, with around 8% occurring once and the leading ten covering under 15%. The CDR3 covers 16 residues. Germline CDR1 is MNHEY and CDR2 is SVGAGI. Trimming pared 2 bases from V and 4 bases from J, leaving 17 bases between. The data belong to a study of response to subunit inactivated influenza vaccine. The source material was PBMCs from blood, sampled less than 30 months after vaccination. The receptor was derived from a man aged 50 to 69 who received an inactivated influenza vaccine. The V gene is TRBV6-5, the J gene TRBJ1-2; D may be TRBD1 (5 bases). The CDR3 region is CASSYGVRAEGYGYTF. CDR3 sequence (DNA): TGTGCCAGCAGTTACGGTGTCAGGGCGGAGGGCTATGGCTACACCTTC.